This TCR beta chain came from a study of shared clonotypes between healthy human individuals (dated by TCRdb to the early 2020s). Study-level background: A few men and a couple of women, aged 18 to 49 years, made up the cohort. For each donor, three plates each were used for CD4 naive and CD4 memory, two plates were used for CD8 naive, and one plate was used for CD8 memory. To estimate repertoire size and how much clonotype sharing occurs between individuals, the study deeply sequenced the blood TCR repertoires of 5 or 6 healthy adults. To increase sequencing depth and limit assay-specific biases, TCR repertoire library preparation and sequencing were carried out by different laboratories using diverse techniques. Each donor's leukapheresis produced roughly between roughly 0.85 and 10 billion PBMCs.

CDR1 and CDR2, per the germline V gene, are SGHRS and YFSETQ. Measured from the cysteine to the phenylalanine, the CDR3 is 14 residues long. Left in the record is the CDR3 DNA by itself, 42 bases read in frame from the first base. Between the V and J ends, shortened by 1 base and 5 bases respectively, the junction contains 12 bases. Results and caveats for the whole study, not just this receptor: Rarefaction of sorted-subset datasets indicated incomplete sequencing despite the large sequencing depth. When four donors were compared, the shared fraction of clonotypes was 5% to 6.5% for naive CD4, over 3% for naive CD8, 2% to 2.5% for memory CD4, and 0.4% for memory CD8. The small number of donors limited the genetic and exposure-history diversity represented. Pairwise subsampling indicated that sequencing depth was expected to affect the degree of clonotype sharing among donors. Naive subsets generally had larger estimated clonotype richness than memory subsets did. Sampling was limited to blood, and TCR repertoires in tissue likely differ from TCR repertoires in blood. Compared with non-shared clonotypes, the clonotypes found in all four sorted-subset donors had higher generation probabilities.

Turning to this clone: What antigen it recognizes has not been identified. No quality values exist for individual bases; no much larger clone is one base distant.

TCR CDR3 regions were amplified from genomic DNA by multiplex PCR using the deep immunoSEQ assay. Extracted genomic DNA from each cell subset was spread evenly across all wells of several immunoSEQ 96-well plates, with each plate serving as a replicate. For sorted subsets, roughly 200 ng of genomic DNA, equivalent to around 30,000 T cell genomes, went into each replicate PCR. The purified libraries were quantified using a Qubit 3.0 fluorometer, sized with a Bioanalyzer 2100, and then quantified again using the KAPA Library Quantification kit. Each immunoSEQ 96-well plate was sequenced on its own single-read 150-cycle Illumina NextSeq 550 flow cell. The original methods were these. The immunoSEQ output contained only junctional sequences without quality scores, so filtering could not match that applied to full-length reads. To assign V/J genes and CDR3, sequences were annotated against IMGT germline references using PyIR, a Python wrapper for IgBLAST v1.9. Reads with weak V/J assignments (E-value above 1e-6), missing CDR3, stop codons, out-of-frame junctions, or ambiguous translated residues were removed. V3J clonotypes were defined as sequences sharing an identical inferred V gene, J gene, and CDR3 amino acid sequence. To compute the percentage overlap between repertoires, the number of shared unique clonotypes was divided by the size of the smaller repertoire. Richness of each repertoire was evaluated using RTK rarefaction, the Chao1 estimator, and Recon v2.1 estimates of unobserved clonotypes. Generation probabilities were computed with OLGA for all TCRbeta clonotypes obtained by the gDNA method from several donors. The table comes from immuneACCESS by way of TCRdb, which keeps in-frame sequences with V and J called. Part of the clones is missing from these tables; in studies checked, under half for an unresolved V gene and the rest for unknown reasons. V, J and clone size derive from that table, while D and trimming were established from the DNA sequence. This sample gives about 2,500,000 clones in total; 85% to 95% of them show up just once. Around 0.14% of the sample belongs to the ten largest clones.

Donors were healthy HIV-negative adults with no recently reported acute infections or vaccinations. Every donor was a Caucasian adult living in Nashville, Tennessee, USA. CD4+ T cells were enriched by magnetic negative selection; naive cells were then positively selected on CD45RA, and the negative fraction formed the memory subset. After blood collection by leukapheresis, PBMCs were isolated using Ficoll-Histopaque density gradient centrifugation and then cryopreserved in the vapor phase of liquid nitrogen. Analytical flow cytometry was used to check the purity and quantity of every magnetically sorted T cell population. Each sorted fraction had its genomic DNA isolated and then quantified by UV absorbance on a Nanodrop 2000c.

The specimen sequenced was naive CD4+ T cells sorted from blood. What the cell subset or site label conveys for this sample: CD45RA+ positively selected. This receptor was taken from a man between 18 and 29 years old in good health. The receptor chain draws on TRBV5-1 and TRBJ1-1; no confident D gene assignment can be made. The CDR3 sequence is CASSLLLLGTEAFF. The DNA sequence follows: TGCGCCAGCAGCTTGCTTCTTTTGGGGACTGAAGCTTTCTTT.